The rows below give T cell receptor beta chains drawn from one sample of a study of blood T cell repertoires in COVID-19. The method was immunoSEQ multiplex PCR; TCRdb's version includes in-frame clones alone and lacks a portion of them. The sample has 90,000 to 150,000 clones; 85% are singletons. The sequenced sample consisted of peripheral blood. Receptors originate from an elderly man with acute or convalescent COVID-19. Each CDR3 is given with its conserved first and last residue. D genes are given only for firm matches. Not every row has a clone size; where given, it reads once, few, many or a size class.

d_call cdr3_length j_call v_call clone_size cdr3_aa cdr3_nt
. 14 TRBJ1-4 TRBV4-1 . CASSESEVGEKLFF TGCGCCAGCAGCGAATCGGAGGTTGGCGAAAAACTGTTTTTT
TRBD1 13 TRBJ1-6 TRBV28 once CASSWDRNSPLHF TGTGCCAGCAGTTGGGACAGAAATTCACCCCTCCACTTT
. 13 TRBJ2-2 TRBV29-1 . CSVGVLDTGELFF TGCAGCGTTGGGGTGCTGGACACTGGGGAGCTGTTTTTT
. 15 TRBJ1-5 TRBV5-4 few CASSLGGVGNQPQHF TGTGCCAGCAGCTTGGGTGGAGTGGGCAATCAGCCCCAGCATTTT
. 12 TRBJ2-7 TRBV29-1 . CSVYKGSGEQYF TGCAGCGTCTATAAGGGGTCTGGCGAGCAGTACTTC
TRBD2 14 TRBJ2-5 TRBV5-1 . CASSPGLVGETQYF TGCGCCAGCAGCCCGGGACTAGTGGGAGAGACCCAGTACTTC
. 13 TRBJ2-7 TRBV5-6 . CASSLWFHWEQYF TGTGCCAGCAGCTTGTGGTTTCACTGGGAGCAGTACTTC
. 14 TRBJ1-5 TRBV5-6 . CASSLGRAYQPQHF TGTGCCAGCAGCTTGGGCAGGGCATATCAGCCCCAGCATTTT
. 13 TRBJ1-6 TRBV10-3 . CAINRDGNSPLHF TGTGCCATCAACCGCGACGGGAATTCACCCCTCCACTTT
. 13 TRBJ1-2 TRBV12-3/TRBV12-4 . CASSPGASGGYTF TGTGCCAGCAGTCCCGGGGCTAGCGGAGGCTACACCTTC
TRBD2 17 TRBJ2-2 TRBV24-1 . CATSDWEGLAATGELFF TGTGCCACCAGTGATTGGGAGGGACTAGCGGCCACCGGGGAGCTGTTTTTT